This is a list of T cell receptor beta chains from one sample in a study of CD8+ T cells in alopecia areata. Sequencing was performed with immunoSEQ multiplex PCR; in TCRdb, only in-frame clones are kept and a portion is missing. The sample consists of some 190,000 clones, over 55% of them appearing once. The sequenced sample was CD4+ T cells sorted from blood, obtained at week 24, from a patient treated with tofacitinib. These receptor sequences come from a human donor with alopecia areata. Each CDR3 is given with its conserved first and last residue. D genes are given only for firm matches. Size is stated for part of the rows, as once, few or many counts, or as a class when the clone is expanded.

j_call d_call clone_size v_call cdr3_aa cdr3_nt
TRBJ1-1 - - TRBV30 CAWSVQANTEAFF TGTGCCTGGAGTGTCCAAGCGAACACTGAAGCTTTCTTT
TRBJ2-7 TRBD1 - TRBV6-6 CASSPSGTGGYEQYF TGTGCCAGCAGTCCCTCCGGGACAGGGGGCTACGAGCAGTACTTC
TRBJ2-7 TRBD1 - TRBV27 CASSGLQGAYEQYF TGTGCCAGCAGTGGATTACAGGGGGCTTACGAGCAGTACTTC
TRBJ2-2 - - TRBV14 CASSQLLRDTGELFF TGTGCCAGCAGCCAACTACTCAGGGATACCGGGGAGCTGTTTTTT
TRBJ1-2 TRBD1 - TRBV29-1 CSVGTGDGDYGYTF TGCAGCGTGGGAACAGGGGACGGCGACTATGGCTACACCTTC
TRBJ2-3 TRBD2 - TRBV4-3 CASSPGTSSDTQYF TGCGCCAGCAGCCCCGGGACTAGTTCAGATACGCAGTATTTT
TRBJ2-1 - - TRBV19 CASSIQASDSHEQFF TGTGCCAGTAGTATTCAGGCTAGCGATAGTCATGAGCAGTTCTTC
TRBJ1-5 - - TRBV29-1 CSVGTQPQHF TGCAGCGTTGGGACGCAGCCCCAGCATTTT
TRBJ2-7 TRBD2 - TRBV29-1 CSAGVAGYEQYF TGCAGCGCCGGTGTAGCGGGCTACGAGCAGTACTTC
TRBJ2-7 TRBD1 - TRBV5-1 CASSLKGQAYEQYF TGCGCCAGCAGCTTGAAGGGACAGGCCTACGAGCAGTACTTC
TRBJ2-2 - - TRBV27 CASSPLGRGTGELFF TGTGCCAGCAGTCCCCTGGGCAGGGGAACCGGGGAGCTGTTTTTT
TRBJ2-7 TRBD2 - TRBV7-2 CASSGGRGVLYEQYF TGTGCCAGCAGCGGCGGGCGGGGGGTACTCTACGAGCAGTACTTC
TRBJ1-2 - few TRBV6-6 CASRGENYGYTF TGTGCCAGCCGGGGCGAGAACTATGGCTACACCTTC
TRBJ1-2 - - TRBV4-1 CASSQEETATWGGYTF TGCGCCAGCAGCCAAGAGGAGACAGCCACTTGGGGTGGCTACACCTTC
TRBJ2-5 - - TRBV6-1 CASSERSPRTQYF TGTGCCAGCAGTGAACGCAGCCCCCGGACCCAGTACTTC
TRBJ2-2 TRBD1 - TRBV5-1 CASSRGQVNTGELFF TGCGCCAGCAGCCGAGGACAGGTGAACACCGGGGAGCTGTTTTTT
TRBJ1-6 TRBD1 - TRBV5-6 CASSPDRTGYSPLHF TGTGCCAGCAGCCCGGACCGGACAGGGTACTCACCCCTCCACTTT
TRBJ1-1 - - TRBV29-1 CSGANTEAFF TGCAGCGGGGCGAACACTGAAGCTTTCTTT
TRBJ1-5 - - TRBV30 CAWSPSESLNNQPQHF TGTGCCTGGAGTCCCTCTGAGAGCCTTAACAATCAGCCCCAGCATTTT
TRBJ1-2 TRBD1 - TRBV29-1 CSVAQNPNARTGHGYGYTF TGCAGCGTTGCTCAAAATCCAAACGCCCGGACAGGCCACGGTTATGGCTACACCTTC
TRBJ2-1 TRBD2 - TRBV9 CASSAGGLSYNEQFF TGTGCCAGCAGCGCGGGGGGGCTGTCCTACAATGAGCAGTTCTTC
TRBJ2-7 TRBD1 - TRBV30 CAWSVRTGFGEQYF TGTGCCTGGAGTGTAAGGACAGGGTTTGGCGAGCAGTACTTC
TRBJ2-1 - - TRBV27 CASSSSNEQFF TGTGCCAGCAGTTCTAGCAATGAGCAGTTCTTC
TRBJ1-2 - - TRBV30 CAWSVRGGNYGYTF TGTGCCTGGAGTGTACGAGGGGGGAACTATGGCTACACCTTC
TRBJ2-2 - - TRBV5-1 CASSFSRAATGELFF TGCGCCAGCAGCTTTAGCCGAGCAGCCACCGGGGAGCTGTTTTTT
TRBJ1-1 - - TRBV7-9 CASRRRDGGANTEAFF TGTGCCAGCAGACGGCGGGATGGAGGGGCGAACACTGAAGCTTTCTTT
TRBJ1-1 TRBD1 - TRBV25-1 CASRGFDRVNTEAFF TGTGCCAGCAGAGGCTTCGACAGGGTGAACACTGAAGCTTTCTTT
TRBJ2-5 TRBD2 - TRBV10-3 CAISESRGGETQYF TGTGCCATCAGTGAGTCTCGGGGGGGTGAGACCCAGTACTTC
TRBJ2-3 - once TRBV30 CAWTHASTDTQYF TGTGCCTGGACTCACGCTAGCACAGATACGCAGTATTTT
TRBJ1-5 - - TRBV2 CASSLLWMDQPQHF TGTGCCAGCAGTCTTCTATGGATGGATCAGCCCCAGCATTTT
TRBJ2-5 - few TRBV5-6 CASRSLQLQETQYF TGTGCCAGCAGATCCCTACAATTACAAGAGACCCAGTACTTC
TRBJ1-2 TRBD1 - TRBV29-1 CSVEGQGHGYTF TGCAGCGTGGAGGGACAGGGTCATGGCTACACCTTC